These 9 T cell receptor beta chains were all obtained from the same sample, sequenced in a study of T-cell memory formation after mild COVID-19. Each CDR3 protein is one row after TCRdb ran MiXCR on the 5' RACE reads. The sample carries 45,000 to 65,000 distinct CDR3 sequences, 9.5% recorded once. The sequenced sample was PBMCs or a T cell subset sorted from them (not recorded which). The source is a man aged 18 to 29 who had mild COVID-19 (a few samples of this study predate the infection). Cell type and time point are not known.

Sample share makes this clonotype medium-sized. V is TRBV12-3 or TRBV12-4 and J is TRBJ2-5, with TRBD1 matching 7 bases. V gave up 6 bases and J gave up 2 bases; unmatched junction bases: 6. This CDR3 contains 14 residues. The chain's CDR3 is CASSTLDRQETQYF. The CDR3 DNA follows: TGTGCCAGCAGCACACTGGACAGGCAAGAGACCCAGTACTTC.

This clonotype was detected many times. The CDR3 spells CASSQVPGGRETQYF. CDR3 nucleotides: TGCGCCAGCAGCCAAGTCCCGGGGGGGAGAGAGACCCAGTACTTC. The chain has TRBV4-1 and TRBJ2-5, with 8 bases aligning to TRBD2. Germline CDR1 reads MGHRA; CDR2 reads YSYEKL. J was trimmed by 4 bases and V by 1 base; bases with no gene match: 5. This CDR3 has 15 residues.

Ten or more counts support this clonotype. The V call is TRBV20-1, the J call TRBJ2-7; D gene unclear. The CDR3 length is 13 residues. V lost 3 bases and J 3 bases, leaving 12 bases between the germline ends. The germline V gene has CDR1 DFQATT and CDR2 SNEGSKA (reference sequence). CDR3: CSASTPADYEQYV. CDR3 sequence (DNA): TGCAGTGCTAGTACTCCAGCCGACTACGAGCAGTACGTC.

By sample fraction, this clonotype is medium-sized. The CDR3 coding sequence is TGCAGTGCTAGGCCCCTAGCGGTCTCCTACAATGAGCAGTTCTTC. Translating gives CSARPLAVSYNEQFF. V and J are TRBV20-1 and TRBJ2-1; 7 bases align to TRBD2. The CDR3 extends over 15 amino acids. Germline CDR1 reads DFQATT; CDR2 reads SNEGSKA (reference sequence). The J segment lost 0 bases and the V segment lost 3 bases, leaving 5 bases of the junction unmatched.

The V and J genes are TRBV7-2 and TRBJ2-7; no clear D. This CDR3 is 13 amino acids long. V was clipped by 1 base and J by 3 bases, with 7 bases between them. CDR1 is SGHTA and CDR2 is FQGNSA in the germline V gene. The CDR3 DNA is TGTGCCAGCAGCTTAGGCGGCTACTACGAGCAGTACTTC. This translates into CASSLGGYYEQYF.

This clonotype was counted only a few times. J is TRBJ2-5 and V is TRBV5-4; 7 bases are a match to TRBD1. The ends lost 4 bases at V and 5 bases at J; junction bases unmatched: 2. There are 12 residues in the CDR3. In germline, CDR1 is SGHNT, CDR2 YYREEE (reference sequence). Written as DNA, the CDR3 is TGTGCCAGCAGCCTGACAGGGGAGACCCAGTACTTC. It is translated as CASSLTGETQYF.

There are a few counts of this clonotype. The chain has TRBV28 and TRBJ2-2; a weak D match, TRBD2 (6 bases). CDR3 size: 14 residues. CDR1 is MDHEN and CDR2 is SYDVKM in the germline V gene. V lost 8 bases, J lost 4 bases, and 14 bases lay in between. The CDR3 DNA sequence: TGTGCCAGCCTTACGGGACTGAGCACCGGGGAGCTGTTTTTT. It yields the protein CASLTGLSTGELFF.

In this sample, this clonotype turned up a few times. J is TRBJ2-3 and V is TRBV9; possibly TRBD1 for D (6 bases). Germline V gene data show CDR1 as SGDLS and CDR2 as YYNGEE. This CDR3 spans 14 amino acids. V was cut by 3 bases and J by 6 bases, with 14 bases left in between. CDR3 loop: CASSAGQGTDTQYF. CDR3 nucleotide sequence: TGTGCCAGCAGCGCAGGTCAGGGGACGGATACGCAGTATTTT.

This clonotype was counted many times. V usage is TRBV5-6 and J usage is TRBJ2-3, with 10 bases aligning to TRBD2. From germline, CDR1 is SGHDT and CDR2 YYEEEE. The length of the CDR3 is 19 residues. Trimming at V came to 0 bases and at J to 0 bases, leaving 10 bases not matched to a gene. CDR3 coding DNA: TGTGCCAGCAGCTTGGCGCGGCTAGCGGGGGAACCTAGCACAGATACGCAGTATTTT. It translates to CASSLARLAGEPSTDTQYF.